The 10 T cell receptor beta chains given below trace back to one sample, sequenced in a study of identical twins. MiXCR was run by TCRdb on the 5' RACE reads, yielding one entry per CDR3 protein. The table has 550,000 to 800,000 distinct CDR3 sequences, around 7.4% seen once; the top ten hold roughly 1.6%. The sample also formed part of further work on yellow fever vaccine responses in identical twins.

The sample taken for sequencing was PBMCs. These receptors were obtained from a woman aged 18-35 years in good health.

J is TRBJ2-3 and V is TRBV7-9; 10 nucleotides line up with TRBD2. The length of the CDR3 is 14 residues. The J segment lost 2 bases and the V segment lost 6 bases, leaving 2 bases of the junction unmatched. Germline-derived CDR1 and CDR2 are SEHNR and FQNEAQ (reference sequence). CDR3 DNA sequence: TGTGCCAGCAGAGGACTAGCGGCCACAGATACGCAGTATTTT. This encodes CASRGLAATDTQYF.

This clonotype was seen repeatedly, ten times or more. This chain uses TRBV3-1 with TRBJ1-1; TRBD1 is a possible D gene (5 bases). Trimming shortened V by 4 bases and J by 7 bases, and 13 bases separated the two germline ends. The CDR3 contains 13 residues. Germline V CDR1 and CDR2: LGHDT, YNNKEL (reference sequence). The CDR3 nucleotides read TGTGCCAGCAGCCCCAAGGGGCGGGGTGAAGCTTTCTTT. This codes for CASSPKGRGEAFF.

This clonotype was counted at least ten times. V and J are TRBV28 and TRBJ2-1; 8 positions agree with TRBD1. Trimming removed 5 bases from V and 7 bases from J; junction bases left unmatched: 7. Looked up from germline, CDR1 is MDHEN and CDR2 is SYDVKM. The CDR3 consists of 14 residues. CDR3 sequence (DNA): TGTGCCAGCAGTCCGCCCCAGGGGGCGAATGAGCAGTTCTTC. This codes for CASSPPQGANEQFF.

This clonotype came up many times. The CDR3 region is CSAFWNTGELFF. The CDR3 nucleotides are TGCAGTGCTTTCTGGAACACCGGGGAGCTGTTTTTT. The chain carries TRBV20-1 and TRBJ2-2; D unresolved. CDR3 length equals 12 residues. Trimming pared 5 bases from V and 1 base from J, leaving 5 bases between. CDR1 and CDR2 (germline): DFQATT, SNEGSKA (reference sequence).

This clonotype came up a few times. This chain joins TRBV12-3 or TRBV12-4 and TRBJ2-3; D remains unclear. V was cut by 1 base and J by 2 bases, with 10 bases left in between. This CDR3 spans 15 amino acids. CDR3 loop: CASSLVSLLTDTQYF. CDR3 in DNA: TGTGCCAGCAGTTTAGTTTCCCTCCTCACAGATACGCAGTATTTT.

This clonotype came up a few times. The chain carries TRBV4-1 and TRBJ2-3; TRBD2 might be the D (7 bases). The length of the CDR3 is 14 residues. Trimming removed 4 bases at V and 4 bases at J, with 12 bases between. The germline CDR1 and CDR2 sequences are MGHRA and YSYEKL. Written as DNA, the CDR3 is TGCGCCAGCAGCCGAGGGGGGGCGGCAGATACGCAGTATTTT. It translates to CASSRGGAADTQYF.

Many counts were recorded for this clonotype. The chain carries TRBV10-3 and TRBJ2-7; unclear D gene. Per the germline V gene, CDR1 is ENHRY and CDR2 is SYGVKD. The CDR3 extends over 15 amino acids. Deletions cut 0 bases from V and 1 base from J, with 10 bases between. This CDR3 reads CAISESVCLSYEQYV. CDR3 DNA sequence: TGTGCCATCAGTGAGTCCGTCTGCCTATCCTACGAGCAGTACGTC.

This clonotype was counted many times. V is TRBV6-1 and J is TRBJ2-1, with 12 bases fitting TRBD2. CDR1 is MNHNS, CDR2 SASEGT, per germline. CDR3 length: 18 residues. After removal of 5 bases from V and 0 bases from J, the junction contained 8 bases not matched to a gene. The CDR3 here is CASSPLAGGRSSYNEQFF. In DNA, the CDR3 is TGTGCCAGCAGTCCACTAGCGGGAGGCCGGAGCTCCTACAATGAGCAGTTCTTC.

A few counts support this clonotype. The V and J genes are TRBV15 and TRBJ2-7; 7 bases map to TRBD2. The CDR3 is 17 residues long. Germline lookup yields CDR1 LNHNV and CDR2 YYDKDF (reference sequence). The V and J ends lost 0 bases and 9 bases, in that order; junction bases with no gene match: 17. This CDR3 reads CATSRDPPREAPTRQYF. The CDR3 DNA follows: TGTGCCACCAGCAGAGATCCACCCCGGGAGGCTCCTACGAGGCAGTACTTC.

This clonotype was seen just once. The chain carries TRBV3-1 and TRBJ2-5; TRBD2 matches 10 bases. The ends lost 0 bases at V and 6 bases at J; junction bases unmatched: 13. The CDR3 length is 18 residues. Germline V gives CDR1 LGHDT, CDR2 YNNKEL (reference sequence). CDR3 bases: TGTGCCAGCAGCCAAGAGTGGGGTAGCGGGAGGCGGATAAAGACCCAGTACTTC. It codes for CASSQEWGSGRRIKTQYF.